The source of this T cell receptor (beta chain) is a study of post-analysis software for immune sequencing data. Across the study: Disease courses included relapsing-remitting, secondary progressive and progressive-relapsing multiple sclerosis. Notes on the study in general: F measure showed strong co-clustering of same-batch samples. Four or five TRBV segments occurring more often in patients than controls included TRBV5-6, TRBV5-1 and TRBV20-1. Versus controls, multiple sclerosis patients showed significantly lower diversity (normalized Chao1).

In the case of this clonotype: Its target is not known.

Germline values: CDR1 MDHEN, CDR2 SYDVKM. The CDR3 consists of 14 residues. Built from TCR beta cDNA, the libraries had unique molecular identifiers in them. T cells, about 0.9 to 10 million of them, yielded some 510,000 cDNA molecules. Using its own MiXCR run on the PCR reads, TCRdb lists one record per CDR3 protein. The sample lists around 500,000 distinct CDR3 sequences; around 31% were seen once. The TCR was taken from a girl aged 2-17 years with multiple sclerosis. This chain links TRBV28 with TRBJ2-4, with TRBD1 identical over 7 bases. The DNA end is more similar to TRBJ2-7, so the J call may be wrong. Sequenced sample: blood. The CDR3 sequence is CASLQGVHWDEQYF. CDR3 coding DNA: TGTGCCAGCCTTCAGGGGGTACATTGGGACGAGCAGTACTTC.